These 23 T cell receptor beta chains were all obtained from the same sample, sequenced in a study of cytomegalovirus exposure and HLA in healthy donors. 13 Jbeta primers and 60 Vbeta primers were used for the PCR. Profiling relied on immunoSEQ multiplex PCR, and the TCRdb table lists in-frame clones only, not all of them. Among 100,000 to 150,000 clones listed, 82% were seen once. The sample consisted of PBMCs. The origin of the receptors is a boy aged 5-17 years in good health and CMV-seronegative.

This clone was recorded a few times. This chain links TRBV15 with TRBJ2-2, with D possibly being TRBD1 (6 bases). Germline lookup yields CDR1 LNHNV and CDR2 YYDKDF (reference sequence). Trimming pared 0 bases from V and 7 bases from J, leaving 9 bases between. The CDR3 runs to 14 residues. The CDR3 nucleotides are TGTGCCACCAGCAGAGACAGGGGCGGCGGGGAGCTGTTTTTT. Its protein product is CATSRDRGGGELFF.

V usage is TRBV6-5 and J usage is TRBJ2-1, with 9 positions matching TRBD2. After removal of 4 bases from V and 5 bases from J, the junction contained 3 bases not matched to a gene. CDR3 length: 14 residues. Germline V CDR1 and CDR2: MNHEY, SVGAGI. CDR3 in amino acids: CASSWLAGNNEQFF. The CDR3 DNA sequence: TGTGCCAGCAGTTGGCTAGCGGGGAACAATGAGCAGTTCTTC.

This chain links TRBV11-2 with TRBJ1-1; D is ambiguous. Per the germline V gene, CDR1 is SGHAT and CDR2 is FQNNGV. This CDR3 region has 13 residues. Trimming removed 0 bases from V and 3 bases from J, with 5 bases in between. CDR3 sequence: CASSLDIDTEAFF. The CDR3, as DNA: TGTGCCAGCAGCTTAGACATTGACACTGAAGCTTTCTTT.

V is TRBV6-6 and J is TRBJ1-5; D might be TRBD1 (6 bases). The CDR3 extends over 16 amino acids. V was clipped by 2 bases and J by 1 base, with 12 bases between them. CDR1 and CDR2 from the germline V gene are MNHNY and SVGAGI (reference sequence). CDR3 nucleotide sequence: TGTGCCAGCAGTTACGGGACACCCATAAGCAATCAGCCCCAGCATTTT. Protein product: CASSYGTPISNQPQHF.

The chain uses TRBV6-1 and TRBJ2-1, with D perhaps TRBD2 (5 bases). The length of the CDR3 is 14 residues. Trimming took 5 bases from V and 3 from J, leaving 11 bases between them. Germline CDR1 and CDR2: MNHNS and SASEGT. The chain's CDR3 is CASSRGEGYNEQFF. For the CDR3, the DNA is TGTGCCAGCAGTAGAGGAGAGGGCTACAATGAGCAGTTCTTC.

This chain joins TRBV27 and TRBJ1-1; tentative D call: TRBD1 (6 bases). Germline V gives CDR1 MNHEY, CDR2 SMNVEV (reference sequence). The CDR3 is 15 residues long. Trimming removed 7 bases at V and 8 bases at J, with 23 bases between. The CDR3 DNA reads as TGTGCCAGCAAAGACGTGCGGCGAGGGGGTGAGGAAGCTTTCTTT. It translates to CASKDVRRGGEEAFF.

The chain links TRBV6-5 to TRBJ1-2; no firm D call. Trimming shortened V by 2 bases and J by 7 bases, and 11 bases separated the two germline ends. Germline CDR1 and CDR2: MNHEY and SVGAGI. The CDR3 contains 13 residues. CDR3 sequence reads: CASSYGWAGGYTF. CDR3 DNA sequence: TGTGCCAGCAGTTACGGGTGGGCAGGTGGCTACACCTTC.

The chain carries TRBV27 and TRBJ2-3; D unresolved. CDR1 MNHEY and CDR2 SMNVEV come from the germline V gene (reference sequence). CDR3 length: 12 residues. Trimming pared 5 bases from V and 0 bases from J, leaving 3 bases between. CDR3: CASSPSTDTQYF. The DNA of the CDR3 is TGTGCCAGCAGTCCGAGCACAGATACGCAGTATTTT.

V gene TRBV5-6 combines with J gene TRBJ2-7; maybe TRBD2 (5 bases). Germline CDR1 is SGHDT and CDR2 is YYEEEE. The CDR3 length is 16 residues. V was clipped by 2 bases and J by 5 bases, with 20 bases between them. The CDR3 nucleotides read TGTGCCAGCAGCTTCTTCGGGGTAGTGTATATCGACGAGCAGTACTTC. The encoded protein is CASSFFGVVYIDEQYF.

The table lists this clone with a count of one. This chain links TRBV6-6 with TRBJ2-7, with 9 positions matching TRBD2. V trimming: 0 bases; J trimming: 1 base; junction bases outside the gene matches: 4. The CDR3 contains 16 residues. Germline V gives CDR1 MNHNY, CDR2 SVGAGI (reference sequence). For the CDR3, the DNA is TGTGCCAGCAGTTACTCCCCGCGGGAGGGTTCCTACGAGCAGTACTTC. This translates into CASSYSPREGSYEQYF.

The chain combines TRBV19 with TRBJ2-1; TRBD2 aligns across 11 bases. The CDR3 is 16 residues long. After removal of 5 bases from V and 4 bases from J, the junction contained 7 bases not matched to a gene. CDR1 is LNHDA, CDR2 SQIVND, per germline (reference sequence). The CDR3 DNA reads TGTGCCAGTAGTCCCATCTTAGCGGGAGGGTACAATGAGCAGTTCTTC. It encodes CASSPILAGGYNEQFF.

The rearrangement uses TRBV5-4 and TRBJ1-4; 12 nucleotides align to TRBD1. From germline, CDR1 is SGHNT and CDR2 YYREEE (reference sequence). The junction had 10 bases not matched to a gene; V was cut back by 4 bases and J by 3 bases. The CDR3 totals 18 residues. CDR3 in DNA: TGTGCCAGCAGCAAGGGACAGGGGGCTCGGAAGGCTAATGAAAAACTGTTTTTT. Translation gives CASSKGQGARKANEKLFF.

This chain connects TRBV30 to TRBJ2-5, with 10 bases matching TRBD2. Unmatched junction bases numbered 9, after V lost 2 bases and J lost 3 bases. Germline V gene sequence: CDR1 GTSNPN, CDR2 SVGIG (reference sequence). This CDR3 contains 16 residues. The CDR3 is CAWSMGSGRSEETQYF. In DNA form, the CDR3 reads TGTGCCTGGAGTATGGGTAGCGGGAGGTCCGAAGAGACCCAGTACTTC.

J is TRBJ2-7 and V is TRBV7-2; 7 positions agree with TRBD2. This CDR3 contains 14 residues. V gave up 3 bases and J gave up 7 bases; unmatched junction bases: 9. Germline V gene sequence: CDR1 SGHTA, CDR2 FQGNSA. CDR3 residues: CASSLGGSRGEQYF. The CDR3 DNA reads as TGTGCCAGCAGCTTGGGCGGGAGCCGGGGGGAGCAGTACTTC. The entire variable domain, with the rest obtained from reference TRBV7-2 and TRBJ2-7, is as follows: GAGVSQSPSNKVTEKGKDVELRCDPISGHTALYWYRQSLGQGLEFLIYFQGNSAPDKSGLPSDRFSAERTGGSVSTLTIQRTQQEDSAVYLCASSLGGSRGEQYFGPGTRLTVT.

The CDR3 loop is CASSSHRRGGYTF. CDR3 bases: TGTGCCAGCAGTTCACACCGCAGGGGTGGCTACACCTTC. This sequence joins TRBV6-5 and TRBJ1-2; tentative D call: TRBD1 (6 bases). The ends were cut back, 4 bases at V and 7 bases at J, with 13 bases in the middle. The CDR3 loop spans 13 amino acids. Per germline, CDR1 MNHEY and CDR2 SVGAGI.

The chain joins TRBV30 to TRBJ2-2, with no clear D. The V gene lost 4 bases and the J gene lost 2 bases, with 11 bases spanning the gap. Germline CDR1 reads GTSNPN; CDR2 reads SVGIG (reference sequence). CDR3 length: 14 residues. The CDR3 loop is CAWTSASNTGELFF. The CDR3 nucleotides read TGTGCCTGGACGTCAGCGAGTAACACCGGGGAGCTGTTTTTT.

The chain is built from TRBV19 and TRBJ1-1, with 7 bases matching TRBD1. V lost 7 bases and J lost 1; bases outside the gene matches: 6. This CDR3 is 14 amino acids long. In germline, CDR1 is LNHDA, CDR2 SQIVND (reference sequence). CDR3 nucleotide sequence: TGTGCCAGTACCCCGGGACAGACGAACACTGAAGCTTTCTTT. This codes for CASTPGQTNTEAFF.

The chain couples TRBV5-4 to TRBJ2-3; 11 bases fit TRBD1. Germline trimming cut 4 bases from V and 4 bases from J; bases unmatched to any gene: 11. The CDR3 is 17 residues long. Germline V gives CDR1 SGHNT, CDR2 YYREEE (reference sequence). This chain's CDR3 is CASSPRGTGGFADTQYF. The DNA for the CDR3 is TGTGCCAGCAGCCCTCGGGGGACAGGGGGTTTCGCAGATACGCAGTATTTT.

The table lists this clone with a few counts. V and J are TRBV5-6 and TRBJ2-7; 10 bases agree with TRBD1. The V and J ends lost 3 bases and 5 bases, in that order; junction bases with no gene match: 11. The CDR3 is made up of 16 amino acids. The germline gives CDR1 SGHDT, CDR2 YYEEEE. Here the CDR3 reads CASSSVGQGSGDEQYF. For the CDR3, the DNA is TGTGCCAGCAGCTCTGTGGGACAGGGGTCGGGGGACGAGCAGTACTTC. Filled out from reference TRBV5-6 and TRBJ2-7, the complete variable domain reads DAGVTQSPTHLIKTRGQQVTLRCSPKSGHDTVSWYQQALGQGPQFIFQYYEEEERQRGNFPDRFSGHQFPNYSSELNVNALLLGDSALYLCASSSVGQGSGDEQYFGPGTRLTVT.

The chain carries TRBV7-2 and TRBJ1-1; 12 bases are a match to TRBD1. J lost 0 bases, V lost 2 bases, and 10 bases had no gene match. This CDR3 region has 19 residues. Germline V gene lookup returns CDR1 SGHTA and CDR2 FQGNSA. CDR3 protein: CASSLIRDRGPNMNTEAFF. CDR3 bases: TGTGCCAGCAGCTTAATCCGGGACAGGGGGCCCAACATGAACACTGAAGCTTTCTTT.

DNA for the CDR3: TGCAGCGTAGCCGAGACAGGGATGGGACAGCCCCAGCATTTT. Its translation is CSVAETGMGQPQHF. V is TRBV29-1 and J is TRBJ1-5; 7 bases fit TRBD1. Trimming at V came to 6 bases and at J to 7 bases, leaving 12 bases not matched to a gene. Germline V lookup: CDR1 SQVTM, CDR2 ANQGSEA. The CDR3 loop spans 14 amino acids.

The V call is TRBV13, the J call TRBJ2-1; 7 nucleotides agree with TRBD2. This CDR3 spans 15 amino acids. V shed 5 bases and J 4 bases; nucleotides not matched to a gene: 8. CDR1 is PRHDT and CDR2 is FYEKMQ in the germline V gene (reference sequence). The CDR3 nucleotides are TGTGCCAGCAGCCCTAGCGGAAAAGGGTACAATGAGCAGTTCTTC. Translating it yields CASSPSGKGYNEQFF.

The chain joins TRBV4-1 to TRBJ1-1; 7 bases are a match to TRBD1. CDR3 size: 16 residues. CDR1 is MGHRA and CDR2 is YSYEKL in the germline V gene. V gave up 1 base and J gave up 3 bases; unmatched junction bases: 8. The CDR3: CASSQVLGGRYTEAFF. In nucleotides, the CDR3 is TGCGCCAGCAGCCAAGTCCTAGGGGGCCGGTACACTGAAGCTTTCTTT.